Following are 8 T cell receptor beta chains from one sample sequenced in a study of blood T cell repertoires in COVID-19. Profiled with immunoSEQ multiplex PCR; TCRdb holds only in-frame clones, not every one. The table records about 160,000 clones, roughly four fifths of them present only once. The sequenced material came from peripheral blood. These receptor sequences come from a man between 60 and 75 years old with active or convalescent COVID-19.

The rearrangement uses TRBV3-1 (or the pseudogene TRBV3-2) and TRBJ1-2; the D gene is possibly TRBD1 (5 bases). CDR1 and CDR2 (germline): LGHDT, YNNKEL (reference sequence). The CDR3 spans 18 residues. V was shortened by 1 base and J by 7 bases, with 25 bases between the two germline ends. The CDR3 sequence: CASSQARGGARDLRGYTF. Here the CDR3 DNA reads TGTGCCAGCAGCCAAGCGAGGGGCGGGGCCAGGGATCTCCGTGGCTACACCTTC.

This chain uses TRBV25-1 with TRBJ2-5; 9 bases line up with TRBD1. This CDR3 spans 15 amino acids. Germline V gene data show CDR1 as MGHDK and CDR2 as SYGVNS. The J segment lost 6 bases and the V segment lost 4 bases, leaving 9 bases of the junction unmatched. CDR3 in amino acids: CASSGGTGYRKTQYF. As DNA, the CDR3 is TGTGCCAGCAGTGGAGGGACAGGGTATAGGAAGACCCAGTACTTC. Full variable domain (outside the CDR3, taken from reference TRBV25-1 and TRBJ2-5): EADIYQTPRYLVIGTGKKITLECSQTMGHDKMYWYQQDPGMELHLIHYSYGVNSTEKGDLSSESTVSRIRTEHFPLTLESARPSHTSQYLCASSGGTGYRKTQYFGPGTRLLVL.

This clone turned up a few times. The chain joins TRBV3-1 (or the pseudogene TRBV3-2) to TRBJ2-7, with 7 nucleotides matching TRBD1. Germline CDR1 is LGHDT and CDR2 is YNNKEL (reference sequence). Trimming removed 3 bases from V and 3 bases from J; junction bases left unmatched: 11. The CDR3 length is 16 residues. The CDR3 is CASSHSPRTGGYEQYF. CDR3 DNA sequence: TGTGCCAGCAGCCACTCCCCTAGGACAGGTGGCTACGAGCAGTACTTC.

The genes are TRBV7-6 and TRBJ1-5; D not certain. V gave up 0 bases and J gave up 7 bases, with 16 bases separating them. Germline-derived CDR1 and CDR2 are SGHVS and FNYEAQ. This CDR3 contains 16 residues. DNA of the CDR3: TGTGCCAGCAGCTTAGCTCGGGGAAGGGAACCACAGCCCCAGCATTTT. As protein: CASSLARGREPQPQHF.

The chain links TRBV6-1 to TRBJ2-7; 9 bases fit TRBD1. This CDR3 spans 15 amino acids. V lost 3 bases and J lost 0; bases outside the gene matches: 3. Germline V gene lookup returns CDR1 MNHNS and CDR2 SASEGT. The CDR3 sequence is CASSDLTGGSYEQYF. The CDR3 nucleotides are TGTGCCAGCAGTGACCTGACAGGGGGCTCCTACGAGCAGTACTTC.

The genes are TRBV6-2 or TRBV6-3 and TRBJ2-2; D not resolved. The V gene lost 6 bases and the J gene lost 1 base, with 12 bases spanning the gap. The germline V gene encodes CDR1 MNHEY and CDR2 SVGEGT. This CDR3 is built from 15 residues. Here the CDR3 DNA reads TGTGCCAGCAGCTTACGATCGGTGAACACCGGGGAGCTGTTTTTT. It encodes CASSLRSVNTGELFF.

This sequence joins TRBV28 and TRBJ1-6; D may be TRBD1 (6 bases). This CDR3 contains 15 residues. The germline V gene has CDR1 MDHEN and CDR2 SYDVKM. Deletions cut 6 bases from V and 8 bases from J, with 17 bases between. This chain's CDR3 is CASSDVQGRDSPLHF. CDR3 nucleotide sequence: TGTGCCAGCAGCGATGTCCAGGGGAGAGATTCACCCCTCCACTTT.

This clone was detected only a few times. This chain connects TRBV5-1 to TRBJ1-2; no clear D. V was pared by 2 bases and J by 2 bases, with 7 bases between. Germline-derived CDR1 and CDR2 are SGHRS and YFSETQ. CDR3 size: 13 residues. The CDR3 spells CASSLAENYGYTF. The DNA of the CDR3 is TGCGCCAGCAGCTTAGCGGAGAACTATGGCTACACCTTC.